Shown below are 4 T cell receptor beta chains from a single sample sequenced in a study of blood T cell repertoires in COVID-19. Data came from immunoSEQ multiplex PCR; TCRdb stores just in-frame clones and leaves some out. The repertoire holds 300,000 to 400,000 clones, with roughly 90% as singletons. The sequenced sample consisted of PBMCs or T cells enriched from blood (not recorded which). All receptors derive from a woman aged 30 to 39 with acute COVID-19.

The chain joins TRBV19 to TRBJ1-5; 7 nucleotides match TRBD1. Germline values: CDR1 LNHDA, CDR2 SQIVND (reference sequence). The CDR3 loop spans 15 amino acids. The junction had 7 bases not matched to a gene; V was cut back by 1 base and J by 7 bases. Written as DNA, the CDR3 is TGTGCCAGTAGTATAGGACAGGGAGAGAAACAGCCCCAGCATTTT. Its translation is CASSIGQGEKQPQHF.

The chain recombines TRBV14 with TRBJ2-1; TRBD2 matches 7 bases. The CDR3 length is 17 residues. V was clipped by 3 bases and J by 5 bases; unmatched bases: 13. Germline CDR1 is SGHDN and CDR2 is FVKESK. The CDR3 loop is CASSQFQRGLPNNEQFF. CDR3 coding DNA: TGTGCCAGCAGCCAGTTCCAGCGGGGCCTTCCTAACAATGAGCAGTTCTTC. Full variable domain (rest looked up from reference TRBV14 and TRBJ2-1): EAGVTQFPSHSVIEKGQTVTLRCDPISGHDNLYWYRRVMGKEIKFLLHFVKESKQDESGMPNNRFLAERTGGTYSTLKVQPAELEDSGVYFCASSQFQRGLPNNEQFFGPGTRLTVL.

The chain is built from TRBV7-9 and TRBJ2-5; 9 bases align to TRBD2. V lost 2 bases and J lost 5; bases outside the gene matches: 0. In germline, CDR1 is SEHNR, CDR2 FQNEAQ (reference sequence). This CDR3 has 13 residues. DNA for the CDR3: TGTGCCAGCAGCTTAACTAGCGGGGAGACCCAGTACTTC. It translates to CASSLTSGETQYF.

This clone has more than one count but fewer than ten. The chain combines TRBV30 with TRBJ1-1; unclear D gene. The ends were cut back, 5 bases at V and 3 bases at J, with 7 bases in the middle. The germline V gene encodes CDR1 GTSNPN and CDR2 SVGIG (reference sequence). This CDR3 is 11 amino acids long. CDR3 bases: TGTGCCTGGGTAATCGACACTGAAGCTTTCTTT. Its protein product is CAWVIDTEAFF.